This record looks at one T cell receptor beta chain sequence and its context. This specimen belongs to a study of blood T cell repertoires in COVID-19. Turning to the study itself: Acute-phase and convalescent COVID-19 samples originated in the United States, Italy and Spain. PBMCs, B-cell-depleted T cells, or T cells provided the cDNA or gDNA that made up the material.

Produced via immunoSEQ multiplex PCR; TCRdb's table is partial and in-frame only. The sample has 190,000 or so clones, approximately 86% seen once. The CDR3 spans 15 residues. Looked up from germline, CDR1 is SGHDT and CDR2 is YYEEEE. Between the trimmed V and J ends, which lost 0 bases and 4 bases, there was a span of 13 bases. The sequence came from a woman aged 30 to 39 who had been exposed to COVID-19. The sequenced sample was PBMCs or T cells enriched from blood (not recorded which). V gene TRBV5-6 combines with J gene TRBJ1-2, with D hard to call. The CDR3 DNA is TGTGCCAGCAGCTTGGGGACTGAAACACTCTATGGCTACACCTTC. This gives the protein CASSLGTETLYGYTF.